Below are 20 T cell receptor beta chains sequenced from a single sample in a study of blood T cell repertoires in COVID-19. Using immunoSEQ multiplex PCR, the repertoire was profiled, and TCRdb retains in-frame clones only, with some absent. Of about 70,000 clones in the sample, roughly 83% were seen once. The sequencing input was peripheral blood. These receptors were taken from a man aged 30 to 45 with COVID-19, enrolled during active disease.

The gene calls are TRBV28 and TRBJ2-7; the match to TRBD1 covers 9 bases. The CDR3 length is 15 residues. Germline CDR1 is MDHEN and CDR2 is SYDVKM. The trim removed 5 bases at V and 0 bases at J, leaving 5 bases unmatched. The DNA for the CDR3 is TGTGCCAGCAGTCCCGGGACAGGGAGCTCCTACGAGCAGTACTTC. Amino acid sequence: CASSPGTGSSYEQYF.

DNA for the CDR3: TGCGCCAGCAGCCAAGAGACGACAGGGGACACTGAAGCTTTCTTT. Translating it yields CASSQETTGDTEAFF. The rearrangement joins TRBV4-1 to TRBJ1-1; 8 positions agree with TRBD1. The CDR3 length is 15 residues. The V segment lost 0 bases and the J segment 3 bases; nucleotides outside the gene matches: 3. From germline, CDR1 is MGHRA and CDR2 YSYEKL.

The chain uses TRBV13 and TRBJ1-1, with D perhaps TRBD1 (5 bases). V was pared by 4 bases and J by 5 bases, with 17 bases between. The CDR3 loop spans 15 amino acids. Germline values: CDR1 PRHDT, CDR2 FYEKMQ (reference sequence). The CDR3 DNA reads TGTGCCAGCAGCTCACTCTGGGGCATTTGGACTGAAGCTTTCTTT. Translating gives CASSSLWGIWTEAFF.

This rearrangement joins TRBV5-1 to TRBJ2-1; TRBD2 agrees at 13 bases. The germline V gene encodes CDR1 SGHRS and CDR2 YFSETQ. Trimming at V came to 3 bases and at J to 7 bases, leaving 13 bases not matched to a gene. CDR3 size: 18 residues. The CDR3: CASSSWTSGSPSYNEQFF. The DNA for the CDR3 is TGCGCCAGCAGCTCCTGGACTAGCGGGAGCCCCTCGTATAATGAGCAGTTCTTC.

The V and J genes are TRBV18 and TRBJ1-3; 8 bases map to TRBD1. Germline V lookup: CDR1 KGHSH, CDR2 LQKENI. The CDR3 runs 16 residues. V lost 2 bases and J lost 4; bases outside the gene matches: 7. The CDR3 reads CASSPTARGQGNTIYF. The CDR3 DNA is TGTGCCAGCTCACCAACGGCCAGGGGGCAGGGAAACACCATATATTTT.

This sequence joins TRBV28 and TRBJ2-2, with 7 bases that match TRBD1. V dropped 3 bases and J dropped 0; count of bases not matched to a gene: 4. The CDR3 loop spans 16 amino acids. Germline CDR1 MDHEN, CDR2 SYDVKM. CDR3 in DNA: TGTGCCAGCAGTTTCTTGGGACAGACGAACACCGGGGAGCTGTTTTTT. Its protein product is CASSFLGQTNTGELFF. The full variable domain, completed using reference TRBV28 and TRBJ2-2, is DVKVTQSSRYLVKRTGEKVFLECVQDMDHENMFWYRQDPGLGLRLIYFSYDVKMKEKGDIPEGYSVSREKKERFSLILESASTNQTSMYLCASSFLGQTNTGELFFGEGSRLTVL.

This chain links TRBV28 with TRBJ1-2; tentative D call: TRBD1 (6 bases). CDR3 length equals 14 residues. Germline V gene sequence: CDR1 MDHEN, CDR2 SYDVKM. Trimming removed 8 bases from V and 0 bases from J, with 13 bases in between. This chain's CDR3 is CASCTGTSNYGYTF. CDR3 coding DNA: TGTGCCAGCTGCACAGGGACCTCTAACTATGGCTACACCTTC.

The rearrangement uses TRBV7-9 and TRBJ2-3; 10 nucleotides align to TRBD2. CDR1 is SEHNR, CDR2 FQNEAQ, per germline (reference sequence). V gave up 6 bases and J gave up 1 base; unmatched junction bases: 10. The CDR3 is 17 amino acids. CDR3: CASSRGGTSVRTDTQYF. Here the CDR3 DNA reads TGTGCCAGCAGTCGAGGTGGGACTAGCGTTCGCACAGATACGCAGTATTTT. Full variable domain (missing parts from reference TRBV7-9 and TRBJ2-3): DTGVSQNPRHKITKRGQNVTFRCDPISEHNRLYWYRQTLGQGPEFLTYFQNEAQLEKSRLLSDRFSAERPKGSFSTLEIQRTEQGDSAMYLCASSRGGTSVRTDTQYFGPGTRLTVL.

This clone was observed once. This chain joins TRBV18 and TRBJ1-1; a weak D match, TRBD1 (5 bases). The CDR3 loop spans 13 amino acids. Trimming removed 2 bases from V and 1 base from J, with 5 bases in between. Looked up from germline, CDR1 is KGHSH and CDR2 is LQKENI. The DNA for the CDR3 is TGTGCCAGCTCACCAGGGGCGAACACTGAAGCTTTCTTT. Protein product: CASSPGANTEAFF.

This clone was seen a few times. The V and J genes are TRBV12-3 or TRBV12-4 and TRBJ2-1, with TRBD2 as a possible D gene (5 bases). This CDR3 comprises 12 residues. V dropped 6 bases and J dropped 7 bases, with 10 bases sitting between them. CDR3 protein: CASSPGLNEQFF. CDR3 DNA: TGTGCCAGCAGCCCCGGACTGAATGAGCAGTTCTTC.

The V and J genes are TRBV6-5 and TRBJ1-2, with 9 bases aligning to TRBD1. The germline gives CDR1 MNHEY, CDR2 SVGAGI. The CDR3 is made up of 15 amino acids. V lost 5 bases to trimming and J lost 4 bases; unmatched junction nucleotides: 8. CDR3 region: CASSTRDRVLYGYTF. CDR3 bases: TGTGCCAGCAGTACCCGGGACAGGGTACTCTATGGCTACACCTTC.

The chain has TRBV28 and TRBJ1-5, with 10 bases matching TRBD1. The V gene's germline CDR1 is MDHEN and CDR2 SYDVKM. J was trimmed by 6 bases and V by 6 bases; bases with no gene match: 8. This CDR3 has 15 residues. The CDR3 DNA reads TGTGCCAGCAGGTCCGGGACAGGGGACAGTCAGCCCCAGCATTTT. As protein: CASRSGTGDSQPQHF.

The chain uses TRBV18 and TRBJ2-3, with TRBD1 matching 9 bases. This CDR3 is 15 amino acids long. Germline trimming cut 5 bases from V and 6 bases from J; bases unmatched to any gene: 9. Germline V gives CDR1 KGHSH, CDR2 LQKENI. The CDR3 reads CASSSDRGLGDTQYF. The CDR3 DNA sequence: TGTGCCAGCTCATCGGACAGGGGTCTCGGGGATACGCAGTATTTT.

Many counts were recorded for this clone. The CDR3 reads CASSQGQGEGYTF. Written as DNA, the CDR3 is TGTGCCAGCAGCCAAGGACAGGGGGAGGGCTACACCTTC. The V gene is TRBV3-1 (or the pseudogene TRBV3-2), the J gene TRBJ1-2; 9 bases are a match to TRBD1. The CDR3 is made up of 13 amino acids. Germline assignment: CDR1 LGHDT and CDR2 YNNKEL (reference sequence). Trimming removed 1 base from V and 8 bases from J; junction bases left unmatched: 2.

This clone came up a few times. The rearrangement uses TRBV28 and TRBJ2-2; D possibly corresponds to TRBD2 (6 bases). Trimming took off 6 bases at V and 6 bases at J, with 14 bases between the two ends. Germline CDR1 is MDHEN and CDR2 is SYDVKM. The CDR3 spans 14 residues. The CDR3 reads CASRETSRAGELFF. DNA of the CDR3: TGTGCCAGCAGGGAGACTAGTCGGGCCGGGGAGCTGTTTTTT.

This clone was counted only a few times. This rearrangement joins TRBV28 to TRBJ1-2, with TRBD1 identical over 8 bases. The CDR3 spans 14 residues. J was trimmed by 0 bases and V by 3 bases; bases with no gene match: 0. Looked up from germline, CDR1 is MDHEN and CDR2 is SYDVKM. The CDR3 reads CASSFRGPNYGYTF. Written as DNA, the CDR3 is TGTGCCAGCAGTTTCAGGGGGCCTAACTATGGCTACACCTTC.

This chain joins TRBV28 and TRBJ2-3; TRBD2 is a possible D gene (6 bases). Germline loops: CDR1 MDHEN, CDR2 SYDVKM. Trimming stripped 5 bases from V and 7 bases from J, with 19 bases between. The CDR3 loop spans 15 amino acids. CDR3 residues: CASSPFEAGDNTQYF. Here the CDR3 DNA reads TGTGCCAGCAGTCCCTTCGAAGCGGGCGATAATACGCAGTATTTT.

The chain links TRBV15 to TRBJ2-1, with 9 bases that match TRBD1. Germline V gene lookup returns CDR1 LNHNV and CDR2 YYDKDF (reference sequence). Trimming removed 4 bases from V and 10 bases from J; junction bases left unmatched: 17. The length of the CDR3 is 17 residues. The CDR3 DNA sequence: TGTGCCACCAGCAAGCACGGAGGACGGACAGGGGAAAAGGAGCAGTTCTTC. Amino acid sequence: CATSKHGGRTGEKEQFF.

This clone occurred a few times. The genes are TRBV6-5 and TRBJ1-2, with 7 bases fitting TRBD1. Germline CDR1 MNHEY, CDR2 SVGAGI. The junction had 5 bases not matched to a gene; V was cut back by 2 bases and J by 8 bases. This CDR3 has 13 residues. For the CDR3, the DNA is TGTGCCAGCAGTTACCCGGGACAGTCGGGCTACACCTTC. It codes for CASSYPGQSGYTF.

The J gene is TRBJ2-5, the V gene TRBV27, with a tentative D call TRBD1 (6 bases). The CDR3 covers 14 residues. Germline-derived CDR1 and CDR2 are MNHEY and SMNVEV (reference sequence). The germline V and J ends were trimmed by 5 bases and 5 bases, with 15 bases remaining between them. Here the CDR3 reads CASSPQGSGETQYF. In nucleotides, the CDR3 is TGTGCCAGCAGTCCCCAGGGGTCTGGTGAGACCCAGTACTTC.